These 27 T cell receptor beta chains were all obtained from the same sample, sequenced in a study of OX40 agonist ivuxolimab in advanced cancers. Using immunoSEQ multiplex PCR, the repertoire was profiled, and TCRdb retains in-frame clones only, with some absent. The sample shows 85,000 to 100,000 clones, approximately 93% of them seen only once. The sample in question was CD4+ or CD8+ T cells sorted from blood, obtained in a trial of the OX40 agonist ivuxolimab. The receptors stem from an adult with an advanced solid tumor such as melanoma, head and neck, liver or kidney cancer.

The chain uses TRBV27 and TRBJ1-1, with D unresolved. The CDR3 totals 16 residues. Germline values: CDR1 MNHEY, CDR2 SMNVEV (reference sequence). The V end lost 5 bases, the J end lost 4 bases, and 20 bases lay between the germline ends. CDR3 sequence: CASSRRFGGSFTEAFF. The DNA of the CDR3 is TGTGCCAGCAGTCGACGTTTCGGTGGGAGTTTCACTGAAGCTTTCTTT.

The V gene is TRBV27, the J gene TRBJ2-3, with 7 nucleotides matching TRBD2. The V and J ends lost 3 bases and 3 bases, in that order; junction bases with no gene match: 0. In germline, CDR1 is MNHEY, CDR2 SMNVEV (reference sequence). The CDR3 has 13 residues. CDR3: CASSFGRTDTQYF. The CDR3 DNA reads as TGTGCCAGCAGTTTCGGGAGGACAGATACGCAGTATTTT.

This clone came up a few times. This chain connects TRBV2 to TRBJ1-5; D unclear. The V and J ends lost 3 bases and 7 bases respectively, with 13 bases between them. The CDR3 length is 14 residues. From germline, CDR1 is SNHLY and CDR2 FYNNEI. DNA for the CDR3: TGTGCCAGCAGTGACATAGGATCGAGGCAGCCCCAGCATTTT. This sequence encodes CASSDIGSRQPQHF.

The CDR3 loop is CASSDLGRGQKPPYEQYF. The CDR3 region has the DNA TGTGCCAGCAGTGACCTTGGAAGGGGCCAGAAACCCCCCTACGAGCAGTACTTC. The chain employs TRBV25-1 and TRBJ2-7, with D possibly TRBD1 on 5 matching bases. Trimming removed 3 bases at V and 2 bases at J, with 23 bases between. CDR1 and CDR2 (germline): MGHDK, SYGVNS. There are 18 residues in the CDR3.

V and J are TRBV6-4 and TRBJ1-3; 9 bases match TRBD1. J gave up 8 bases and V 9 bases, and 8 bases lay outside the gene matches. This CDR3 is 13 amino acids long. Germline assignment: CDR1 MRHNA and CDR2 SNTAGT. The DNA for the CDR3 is TGTGCCAGACCCGGGACAGGGAGAGACACCATATATTTT. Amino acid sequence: CARPGTGRDTIYF.

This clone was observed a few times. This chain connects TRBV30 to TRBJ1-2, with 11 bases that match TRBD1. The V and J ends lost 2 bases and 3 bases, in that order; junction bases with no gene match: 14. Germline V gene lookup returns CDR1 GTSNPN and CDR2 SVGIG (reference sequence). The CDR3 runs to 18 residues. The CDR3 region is CAWSPWSRTGGSDYGYTF. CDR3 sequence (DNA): TGTGCCTGGAGTCCATGGAGCCGGACAGGGGGCTCCGACTATGGCTACACCTTC.

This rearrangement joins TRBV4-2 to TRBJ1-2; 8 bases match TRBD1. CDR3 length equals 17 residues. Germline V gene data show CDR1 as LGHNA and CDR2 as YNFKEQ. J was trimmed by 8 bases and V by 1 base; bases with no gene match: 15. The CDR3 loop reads CASSQGPTGDDVGGYTF. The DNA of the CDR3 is TGTGCCAGCAGCCAAGGCCCGACAGGGGACGATGTAGGAGGCTACACCTTC.

CDR3 sequence: CASTGLLSNQPQHF. The CDR3 bases are TGTGCCAGCACGGGACTCCTTAGCAATCAGCCCCAGCATTTT. The V and J genes are TRBV6-1 and TRBJ1-5, with a weak D call TRBD1 (5 bases). Deletions cut 7 bases from V and 0 bases from J, with 10 bases between. The CDR3 sequence is 14 residues long. From germline, CDR1 is MNHNS and CDR2 SASEGT.

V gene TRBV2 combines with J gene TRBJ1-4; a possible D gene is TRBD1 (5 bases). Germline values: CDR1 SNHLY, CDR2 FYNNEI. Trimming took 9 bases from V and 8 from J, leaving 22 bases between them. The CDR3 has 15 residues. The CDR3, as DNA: TGTGCCAGTATCCCTCGTCCGGGACGGCGGGAAAAACTGTTTTTT. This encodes CASIPRPGRREKLFF.

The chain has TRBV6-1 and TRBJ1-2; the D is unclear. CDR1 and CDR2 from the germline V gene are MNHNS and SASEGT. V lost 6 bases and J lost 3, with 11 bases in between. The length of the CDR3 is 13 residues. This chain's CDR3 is CASSVREDYGYTF. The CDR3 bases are TGTGCCAGCAGCGTTAGGGAAGACTATGGCTACACCTTC.

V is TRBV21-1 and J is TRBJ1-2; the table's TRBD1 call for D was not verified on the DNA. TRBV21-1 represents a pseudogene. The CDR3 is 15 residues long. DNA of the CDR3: TGTGCCAGCAGCAAAAGACAGGGGAATTTGGATGGCTACACCTTC. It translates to CASSKRQGNLDGYTF.

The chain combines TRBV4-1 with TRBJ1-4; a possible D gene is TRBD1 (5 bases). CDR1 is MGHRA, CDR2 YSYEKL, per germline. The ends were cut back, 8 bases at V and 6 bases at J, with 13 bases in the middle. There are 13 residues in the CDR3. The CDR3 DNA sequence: TGCGCCAGCTCCGGGACTGTCGATGAAAAACTGTTTTTT. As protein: CASSGTVDEKLFF.

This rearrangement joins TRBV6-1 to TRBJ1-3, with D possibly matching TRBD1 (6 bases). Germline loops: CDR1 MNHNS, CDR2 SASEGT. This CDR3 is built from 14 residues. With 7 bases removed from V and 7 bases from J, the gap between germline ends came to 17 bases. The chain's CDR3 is CASTWGHQLNTIYF. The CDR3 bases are TGTGCCAGCACCTGGGGACACCAACTTAACACCATATATTTT.

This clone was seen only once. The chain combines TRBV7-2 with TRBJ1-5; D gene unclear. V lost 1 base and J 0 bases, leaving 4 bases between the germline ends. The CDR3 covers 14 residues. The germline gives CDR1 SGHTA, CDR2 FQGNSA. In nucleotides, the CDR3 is TGTGCCAGCAGCTTAGGCTTTAGCAATCAGCCCCAGCATTTT. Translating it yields CASSLGFSNQPQHF. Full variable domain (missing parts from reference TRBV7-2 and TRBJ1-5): GAGVSQSPSNKVTEKGKDVELRCDPISGHTALYWYRQSLGQGLEFLIYFQGNSAPDKSGLPSDRFSAERTGGSVSTLTIQRTQQEDSAVYLCASSLGFSNQPQHFGDGTRLSIL.

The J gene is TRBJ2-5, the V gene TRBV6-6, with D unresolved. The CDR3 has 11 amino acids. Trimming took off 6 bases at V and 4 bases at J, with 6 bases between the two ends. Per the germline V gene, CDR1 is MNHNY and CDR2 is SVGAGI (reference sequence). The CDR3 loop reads CASSYAETQYF. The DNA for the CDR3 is TGTGCCAGCAGCTACGCAGAGACCCAGTACTTC.

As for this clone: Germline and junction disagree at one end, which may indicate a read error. CDR3 coding DNA: TGTGCCTGTCAGACCCGGGACAGGGGCCGGATTACCCTCTTC. This translates into CACQTRDRGRITLF. The V and J genes are TRBV30 and TRBJ2-7, with 10 bases aligning to TRBD1. The CDR3 extends over 14 amino acids. Per the germline V gene, CDR1 is GTSNPN and CDR2 is SVGIG (reference sequence).

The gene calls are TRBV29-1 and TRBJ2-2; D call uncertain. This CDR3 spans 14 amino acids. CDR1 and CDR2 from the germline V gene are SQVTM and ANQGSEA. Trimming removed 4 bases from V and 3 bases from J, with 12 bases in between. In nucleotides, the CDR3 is TGCAGCGTTGGCCATACCGCAGACACCGGGGAGCTGTTTTTT. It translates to CSVGHTADTGELFF.

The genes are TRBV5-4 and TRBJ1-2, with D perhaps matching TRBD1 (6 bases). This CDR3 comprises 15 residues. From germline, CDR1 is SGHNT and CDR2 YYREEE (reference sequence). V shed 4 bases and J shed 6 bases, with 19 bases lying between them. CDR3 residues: CASSPGGQRADGYTF. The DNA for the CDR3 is TGTGCCAGCAGCCCGGGCGGACAGCGGGCGGATGGCTACACCTTC.

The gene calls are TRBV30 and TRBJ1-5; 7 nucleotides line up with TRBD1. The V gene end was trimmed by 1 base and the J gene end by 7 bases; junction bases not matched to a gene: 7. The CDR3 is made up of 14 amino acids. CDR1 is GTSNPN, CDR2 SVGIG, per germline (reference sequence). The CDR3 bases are TGTGCCTGGAGTGGTGACAGGGTGTACCAGCCCCAGCATTTT. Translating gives CAWSGDRVYQPQHF.

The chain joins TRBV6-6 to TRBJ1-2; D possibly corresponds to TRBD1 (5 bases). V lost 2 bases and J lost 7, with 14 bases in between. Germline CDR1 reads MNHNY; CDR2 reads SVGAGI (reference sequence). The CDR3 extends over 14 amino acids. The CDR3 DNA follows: TGTGCCAGCAGTTACACCCGGGGGGAGAGTGGCTACACCTTC. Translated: CASSYTRGESGYTF.

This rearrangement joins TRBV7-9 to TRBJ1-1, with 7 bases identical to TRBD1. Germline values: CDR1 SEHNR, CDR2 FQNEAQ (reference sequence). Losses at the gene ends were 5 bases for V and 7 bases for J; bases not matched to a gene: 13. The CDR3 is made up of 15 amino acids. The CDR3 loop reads CASSPGGAYRGEAFF. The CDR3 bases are TGTGCCAGCAGCCCCGGGGGGGCCTACAGGGGTGAAGCTTTCTTT. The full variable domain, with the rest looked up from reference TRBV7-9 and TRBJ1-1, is DTGVSQNPRHKITKRGQNVTFRCDPISEHNRLYWYRQTLGQGPEFLTYFQNEAQLEKSRLLSDRFSAERPKGSFSTLEIQRTEQGDSAMYLCASSPGGAYRGEAFFGQGTRLTVV.

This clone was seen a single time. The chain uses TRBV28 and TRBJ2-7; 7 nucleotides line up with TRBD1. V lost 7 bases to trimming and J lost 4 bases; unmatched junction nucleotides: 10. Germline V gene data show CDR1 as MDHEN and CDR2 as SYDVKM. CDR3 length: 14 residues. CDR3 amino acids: CASTLTGPWYEQYF. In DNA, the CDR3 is TGTGCCAGCACCTTGACAGGGCCTTGGTACGAGCAGTACTTC.

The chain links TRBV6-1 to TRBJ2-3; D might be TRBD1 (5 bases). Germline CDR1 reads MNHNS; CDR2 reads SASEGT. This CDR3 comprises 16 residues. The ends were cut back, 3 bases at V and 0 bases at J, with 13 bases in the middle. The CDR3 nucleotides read TGTGCCAGCAGTGAGTCTGGGGCTGCTAGCACAGATACGCAGTATTTT. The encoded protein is CASSESGAASTDTQYF.

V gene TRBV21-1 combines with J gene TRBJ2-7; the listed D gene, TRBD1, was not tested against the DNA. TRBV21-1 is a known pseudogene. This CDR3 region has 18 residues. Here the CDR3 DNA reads TGTGCCAGCAGCAAAGGTAACTACAGGGGCCCTACCTCCTACGAGCAGTACGTC. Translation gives CASSKGNYRGPTSYEQYV.

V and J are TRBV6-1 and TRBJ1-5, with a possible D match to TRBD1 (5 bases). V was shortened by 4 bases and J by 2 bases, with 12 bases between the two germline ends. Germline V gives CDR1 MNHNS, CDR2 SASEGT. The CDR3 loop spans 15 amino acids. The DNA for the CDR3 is TGTGCCAGCAGTGCGGGGGGATGGGGCAATCAGCCCCAGCATTTT. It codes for CASSAGGWGNQPQHF.

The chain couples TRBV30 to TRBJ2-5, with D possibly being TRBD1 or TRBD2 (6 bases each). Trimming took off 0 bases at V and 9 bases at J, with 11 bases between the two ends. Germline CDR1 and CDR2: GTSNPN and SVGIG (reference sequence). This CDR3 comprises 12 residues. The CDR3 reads CAWSVNRGAQYF. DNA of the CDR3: TGTGCCTGGAGTGTCAATAGGGGGGCCCAGTACTTC.

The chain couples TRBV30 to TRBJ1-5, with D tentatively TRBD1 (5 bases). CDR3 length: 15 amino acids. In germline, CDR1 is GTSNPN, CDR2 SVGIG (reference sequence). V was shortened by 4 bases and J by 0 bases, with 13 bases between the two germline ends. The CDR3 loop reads CAWNRIGNSNQPQHF. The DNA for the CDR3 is TGTGCCTGGAACAGGATCGGCAATAGCAATCAGCCCCAGCATTTT.